This T cell receptor (beta chain) was captured by sequencing in a study of patients and donors after allogeneic stem cell transplantation. After removal of 4 bases from V and 1 base from J, the junction contained 14 bases not matched to a gene. From germline, CDR1 is MGHRA and CDR2 YSYEKL. The CDR3 length is 19 residues. From the RT-PCR reads, TCRdb called clonotypes with MiXCR, one entry per CDR3 protein. The sample gives approximately 200,000 distinct CDR3 sequences, 35% to 45% of which show up once; 11% is in the top ten. The gene calls are TRBV4-1 and TRBJ2-4; 9 bases agree with TRBD1. Input material: blood, either unsorted or a sorted T cell fraction (not recorded which). The receptor was isolated from a human donor who was either an allogeneic HSCT recipient or a stem cell or donor lymphocyte infusion donor (not recorded which). It is not recorded whose cells these are; they may come from a transplant donor. CDR3 sequence: CASSPIHLQGANAKNIQYF. The CDR3 coding sequence is TGCGCCAGCAGCCCAATCCACCTACAGGGGGCTAATGCCAAAAACATTCAGTACTTC.